Below, one TCR beta chain is given with its context. Authors' methods: Reference gene primer amplification in the assay estimated nucleated cell counts. Data came from immunoSEQ multiplex PCR; TCRdb stores just in-frame clones and leaves some out. From that table come the V and J calls and clone size; the DNA was used to work out D and trimming. The top ten clones hold approximately 10% of a sample with 200,000 to 250,000 clones, approximately 90% of them seen once. Germline CDR1 is MNHEY and CDR2 is SVGAGI. Trimming cost V 11 bases and J 3 bases, with 15 bases left between them. This CDR3 has 13 amino acids. The data derive from a study of blood T cell repertoires in COVID-19. Study overall: Both acute and convalescent COVID-19 samples were obtained from the United States, Italy and Spain. Sample material is recorded as cDNA or gDNA derived from T cells, B-cell-depleted T cells, or PBMCs.

Enrolment of Seattle patients took place during active infection, and they were followed longitudinally. This clonotype originated in a woman aged 45 to 65 with COVID-19, enrolled during active disease. Sequenced material: peripheral blood. V and J are TRBV6-5 and TRBJ2-3; tentatively, D is TRBD1 (5 bases). The DNA for the CDR3 is TGTGCCGCCGGCAGGGTTGGGACAGATACGCAGTATTTT. Its protein is CAAGRVGTDTQYF.